Listed here are 29 T cell receptor beta chains from one sample, sequenced in a study of T cells in Graves' hyperthyroidism and ophthalmopathy. The investigators amplified TCR beta CDR3 regions from RNA transcripts. HTBI primers were the set used in a first-round RT-PCR of the TCR CDR3. MiXCR, applied by TCRdb to the multiplex PCR reads, yields one record per CDR3 protein. Counted here are 300,000 to 450,000 distinct CDR3 sequences, 15% occurring once; the ten biggest clones make up 32%. Specimen: blood. The receptors derive from a woman in her twenties or thirties with Graves' hyperthyroidism.

V and J are TRBV12-3 or TRBV12-4 and TRBJ1-4; the D is unclear. CDR3 length: 14 residues. Trimming stripped 6 bases from V and 5 bases from J, with 13 bases between. The CDR3 sequence: CASRMTDLNEKLFF. CDR3 coding DNA: TGTGCCAGCAGAATGACGGACTTAAATGAAAAACTGTTTTTT.

The sample holds many counts of this clonotype. The chain combines TRBV12-3 or TRBV12-4 with TRBJ2-5; perhaps TRBD1 as D (5 bases). The CDR3 has 14 residues. The V end was cut by 3 bases, the J end by 4 bases, with 12 bases between. The CDR3: CASSFGSRGETQYF. The DNA for the CDR3 is TGTGCCAGCAGTTTCGGGTCTAGGGGAGAGACCCAGTACTTC.

Ten or more counts support this clonotype. The rearrangement uses TRBV6-1 and TRBJ2-1, with a weak D call TRBD2 (5 bases). CDR1 and CDR2 (germline): MNHNS, SASEGT. Trimming took off 7 bases at V and 4 bases at J, with 8 bases between the two ends. This CDR3 spans 12 amino acids. The CDR3, as DNA: TGTGCCAGCACCGGGGAGTACAATGAGCAGTTCTTC. Translation: CASTGEYNEQFF.

Worth noting for this clonotype: This may be a read error: a much more frequent sequence differs by one nucleotide. Here the CDR3 DNA reads TGTACCTGGGACAGTTTCTCTGGAAACACCATATATTTT. It translates to CTWDSFSGNTIYF. This chain joins TRBV30 and TRBJ1-3; 7 nucleotides agree with TRBD1. The CDR3 runs 13 residues. Germline V CDR1 and CDR2: GTSNPN, SVGIG (reference sequence).

This clonotype was detected ten times or more. The V and J genes are TRBV30 and TRBJ1-2; D unresolved. Deletions cut 1 base from V and 4 bases from J, with 10 bases between. Germline-derived CDR1 and CDR2 are GTSNPN and SVGIG (reference sequence). CDR3 size: 13 residues. CDR3 sequence (DNA): TGTGCCTGGAGTGACGGAAGATTCTATGGCTACACCTTC. It encodes CAWSDGRFYGYTF.

This clonotype was seen only a few times. The rearrangement links TRBV7-9 to TRBJ2-3, with a weak D call TRBD1 (6 bases). The CDR3 consists of 15 residues. Germline assignment: CDR1 SEHNR and CDR2 FQNEAQ (reference sequence). Deletions cut 5 bases from V and 4 bases from J, with 16 bases between. CDR3 residues: CASSKVQGRADTQYF. CDR3 DNA sequence: TGTGCCAGCAGCAAGGTACAGGGTAGGGCAGATACGCAGTATTTT.

This clonotype was counted many times. The genes are TRBV12-3 or TRBV12-4 and TRBJ2-2; D gene unclear. V shed 1 base and J shed 6 bases, with 6 bases lying between them. The CDR3 has 13 residues. CDR3 sequence reads: CASSLGSAGELFF. The CDR3 nucleotides read TGTGCCAGCAGTTTAGGATCCGCCGGGGAGCTGTTTTTT.

A few counts support this clonotype. V usage is TRBV29-1 and J usage is TRBJ2-3; TRBD2 agrees at 8 bases. Germline assignment: CDR1 SQVTM and CDR2 ANQGSEA. The junction had 5 bases not matched to a gene; V was cut back by 5 bases and J by 1 base. This CDR3 is 14 amino acids long. CDR3 coding DNA: TGCAGCGTTTTGACTAGCGACGGCACAGATACGCAGTATTTT. Protein sequence: CSVLTSDGTDTQYF.

The sample holds a few counts of this clonotype. This chain joins TRBV7-9 and TRBJ2-2; 9 bases fit TRBD2. The CDR3 length is 18 residues. Germline lookup yields CDR1 SEHNR and CDR2 FQNEAQ (reference sequence). The trim removed 5 bases at V and 3 bases at J, leaving 13 bases unmatched. The CDR3 sequence: CASSLRRNSGSYTGELFF. For the CDR3, the DNA is TGTGCCAGCAGCCTACGAAGGAATAGCGGGAGTTACACCGGGGAGCTGTTTTTT.

On this clonotype itself: A much more abundant neighbour one base away suggests this may be a read error. The final CDR3 position lacks the conserved phenylalanine or tryptophan, pointing to a likely read error. This chain uses TRBV2 with TRBJ1-6; 10 nucleotides align to TRBD1. With V trimmed by 2 bases and J by 8 bases, 3 bases remained unmatched. Looked up from germline, CDR1 is SNHLY and CDR2 is FYNNEI. This CDR3 has 15 residues. The CDR3 nucleotides read TGTGCCAGCAGTGAAAGGGACAGGGGTCATTCACCCCTCCACCTT. This encodes CASSERDRGHSPLHL.

The chain links TRBV4-1 to TRBJ2-7, with 11 bases aligning to TRBD2. The CDR3 covers 17 residues. CDR1 is MGHRA and CDR2 is YSYEKL in the germline V gene. After removal of 4 bases from V and 0 bases from J, the junction contained 8 bases not matched to a gene. The CDR3 nucleotides are TGCGCCAGCAGCCCGAGATTAGCGGGAGGGAGCTCCTACGAGCAGTACTTC. It translates to CASSPRLAGGSSYEQYF.

In this sample, this clonotype turned up many times. The chain uses TRBV3-1 and TRBJ1-2, with 7 bases lining up with TRBD1. The CDR3 loop spans 13 amino acids. The germline V gene has CDR1 LGHDT and CDR2 YNNKEL (reference sequence). Trimming at V came to 4 bases and at J to 4 bases, leaving 3 bases not matched to a gene. CDR3 loop: CASSLGQIYGYTF. For the CDR3, the DNA is TGTGCCAGCAGCCTGGGACAGATCTATGGCTACACCTTC.

This clonotype was detected ten times or more. The chain combines TRBV3-1 with TRBJ2-7; D might be TRBD2 (6 bases). CDR3 length: 14 residues. V lost 1 base and J lost 2, with 9 bases in between. CDR1 and CDR2 from the germline V gene are LGHDT and YNNKEL (reference sequence). The CDR3 here is CASSQGLVAYEQYF. The CDR3 DNA follows: TGTGCCAGCAGCCAAGGACTAGTAGCCTACGAGCAGTACTTC.

This clonotype was seen at least ten times. V is TRBV10-1 and J is TRBJ2-2; the match to TRBD2 covers 12 bases. The CDR3 sequence is 18 residues long. V dropped 3 bases and J dropped 7; count of bases not matched to a gene: 12. Germline V lookup: CDR1 WNHNN, CDR2 SYGVQD (reference sequence). The DNA of the CDR3 is TGCGCCAGCAGTGAAATGGGAACTAGCGGGAGGACGTTCGGGGAGCTGTTTTTT. It codes for CASSEMGTSGRTFGELFF.

The chain is built from TRBV28 and TRBJ1-5, with D possibly TRBD1 on 6 matching bases. The CDR3 totals 15 residues. The germline V and J ends were trimmed by 5 bases and 5 bases, with 16 bases remaining between them. CDR1 is MDHEN, CDR2 SYDVKM, per germline. Written as DNA, the CDR3 is TGTGCCAGCAGTCCGGACAGACTCTACGATCAGCCCCAGCATTTT. It specifies CASSPDRLYDQPQHF.

The rearrangement uses TRBV6-7 and TRBJ2-7; 11 bases match TRBD2. TRBV6-7 has ORF status, its function being uncertain. The CDR3 sequence is 19 residues long. Trimming cost V 0 bases and J 7 bases; bases outside gene matches: 17. In DNA, the CDR3 is TGTGCCAGCAGTTACTCGAGGCCCCTGGTAGCGGGAGGGCCGCGAGAGCAGTACTTC. This gives the protein CASSYSRPLVAGGPREQYF.

This clonotype was picked up a small number of times. V usage is TRBV7-9 and J usage is TRBJ2-1, with 10 bases aligning to TRBD2. The V gene's germline CDR1 is SEHNR and CDR2 FQNEAQ (reference sequence). The CDR3 contains 19 residues. Unmatched junction bases numbered 17, after V lost 5 bases and J lost 4 bases. CDR3 residues: CASSRNLASGRQRYNEQFF. CDR3 nucleotides: TGTGCCAGCAGCCGAAACCTTGCTAGCGGGAGACAAAGGTACAATGAGCAGTTCTTC. Variable domain in full (rest from reference TRBV7-9 and TRBJ2-1): DTGVSQNPRHKITKRGQNVTFRCDPISEHNRLYWYRQTLGQGPEFLTYFQNEAQLEKSRLLSDRFSAERPKGSFSTLEIQRTEQGDSAMYLCASSRNLASGRQRYNEQFFGPGTRLTVL.

This chain joins TRBV3-1 and TRBJ2-7; the match to TRBD2 covers 8 bases. The length of the CDR3 is 15 residues. V trimming: 1 base; J trimming: 4 bases; junction bases outside the gene matches: 6. Germline assignment: CDR1 LGHDT and CDR2 YNNKEL (reference sequence). The CDR3 DNA sequence: TGTGCCAGCAGCCAAGTCCCTAGCGGGCCTTACGAGCAGTACTTC. Amino acid sequence: CASSQVPSGPYEQYF.

The chain employs TRBV5-1 and TRBJ2-4, with TRBD2 identical over 7 bases. Germline V gene sequence: CDR1 SGHRS, CDR2 YFSETQ. V lost 3 bases, J lost 5 bases, and 11 bases stayed unmatched. This CDR3 is 16 amino acids long. This chain's CDR3 is CASSSGLVGTENIQYF. CDR3 DNA sequence: TGCGCCAGCAGCTCCGGACTAGTCGGGACGGAAAACATTCAGTACTTC.

This chain connects TRBV5-1 to TRBJ2-2, with D uncertain. Between the trimmed V and J ends, which lost 2 bases and 6 bases, there was a span of 5 bases. The CDR3 is made up of 12 amino acids. Germline assignment: CDR1 SGHRS and CDR2 YFSETQ. The CDR3 loop reads CASSFGPGELFF. CDR3 coding DNA: TGCGCCAGCAGCTTCGGGCCCGGGGAGCTGTTTTTT.

This clonotype was recorded many times. The rearrangement joins TRBV6-1 to TRBJ2-3, with 12 bases fitting TRBD2. The CDR3 sequence is 16 residues long. J gave up 6 bases and V 2 bases, and 6 bases lay outside the gene matches. The germline V gene encodes CDR1 MNHNS and CDR2 SASEGT. CDR3 region: CASSEILAGGRDTQYF. The CDR3 DNA reads as TGTGCCAGCAGTGAAATCCTAGCGGGAGGGAGGGATACGCAGTATTTT.

In regard to this clonotype: A much more abundant neighbour one base away suggests this may be a read error. As DNA, the CDR3 is TGTGCCAGCTCACCAGAACAGGGAAGCACAGGTACGCAGTATTTT. It encodes CASSPEQGSTGTQYF. The chain links TRBV18 to TRBJ2-3; tentatively, D is TRBD1 (6 bases). CDR3 length: 15 amino acids. The germline V gene has CDR1 KGHSH and CDR2 LQKENI.

With respect to this clonotype: This may be a read error, as it is one base from a much larger clone. This chain connects TRBV2 to TRBJ1-6; unclear D gene. Germline lookup yields CDR1 SNHLY and CDR2 FYNNEI. The CDR3 spans 13 residues. Deletions cut 7 bases from V and 11 bases from J, with 15 bases between. CDR3 residues: CASKDESGPPLHF. Written as DNA, the CDR3 is TGTGCCAGCAAAGACGAGAGTGGGCCACCCCTCCACTTT. The variable domain in full, completed from reference TRBV2 and TRBJ1-6, reads EPEVTQTPSHQVTQMGQEVILRCVPISNHLYFYWYRQILGQKVEFLVSFYNNEISEKSEIFDDQFSVERPDGSNFTLKIRSTKLEDSAMYFCASKDESGPPLHFGNGTRLTVT.

This clonotype was detected ten times or more. J is TRBJ2-5 and V is TRBV12-3 or TRBV12-4, with TRBD2 matching over 9 bases. V shed 7 bases, J shed 4 bases, and the junction held 4 bases outside the gene matches. The CDR3 loop spans 13 amino acids. The CDR3: CASTGLAIETQYF. The CDR3 bases are TGTGCCAGCACCGGACTAGCGATAGAGACCCAGTACTTC.

The table lists this clonotype with a few counts. This chain connects TRBV29-1 to TRBJ1-1; 12 bases map to TRBD1. The V segment lost 5 bases and the J segment 11 bases; nucleotides outside the gene matches: 9. The CDR3 sequence is 13 residues long. Germline V lookup: CDR1 SQVTM, CDR2 ANQGSEA. The CDR3 DNA reads as TGCAGCGTTTTAGCGGGACAGGGGGCGCGGGCTTTCTTT. Protein product: CSVLAGQGARAFF.

There are a few counts of this clonotype. The CDR3 region is CASSQVGKGRSTPDGNTIYF. The CDR3 DNA reads TGCGCCAGCAGCCAAGTAGGAAAGGGCCGGAGCACCCCCGATGGAAACACCATATATTTT. V and J are TRBV4-1 and TRBJ1-3; no reliable D call. The CDR3 consists of 20 residues. Germline CDR1 MGHRA, CDR2 YSYEKL. V was trimmed by 1 base and J by 3 bases, leaving 25 bases between them.

The chain combines TRBV6-1 with TRBJ2-7; 7 nucleotides align to TRBD1. CDR1 and CDR2 (germline): MNHNS, SASEGT. J lost 4 bases, V lost 3 bases, and 9 bases had no gene match. The CDR3 is made up of 15 amino acids. The chain's CDR3 is CASSDLTGKGYEQYF. In nucleotides, the CDR3 is TGTGCCAGCAGTGACCTGACAGGGAAAGGTTACGAGCAGTACTTC.

This clonotype was seen many times. The V gene is TRBV5-1, the J gene TRBJ1-1; D possibly corresponds to TRBD1 (5 bases). Germline V gene sequence: CDR1 SGHRS, CDR2 YFSETQ. Trimming shortened V by 5 bases and J by 4 bases, and 12 bases separated the two germline ends. The CDR3 loop spans 13 amino acids. CDR3 nucleotides: TGCGCCAGCAGATTTATGGGGCCCACTGAAGCTTTCTTT. Its translation: CASRFMGPTEAFF. Full variable domain (rest looked up from reference TRBV5-1 and TRBJ1-1): KAGVTQTPRYLIKTRGQQVTLSCSPISGHRSVSWYQQTPGQGLQFLFEYFSETQRNKGNFPGRFSGRQFSNSRSEMNVSTLELGDSALYLCASRFMGPTEAFFGQGTRLTVV.

V usage is TRBV6-9 and J usage is TRBJ2-2; D is uncertain. The CDR3 covers 12 residues. Germline lookup yields CDR1 MNHGY and CDR2 SVAAGI. Trimming took off 4 bases at V and 7 bases at J, with 7 bases between the two ends. The CDR3: CASSWGNGELFF. The DNA for the CDR3 is TGTGCCAGCAGTTGGGGTAACGGGGAGCTGTTTTTT.